Included here is one T cell receptor (beta chain) sequence, with context. The target antigen is unknown. The data originate from a study of blood T cells in healthy people across ages. V lost 3 bases, J lost 8 bases, and 11 bases lay in between. Germline lookup yields CDR1 SGHVS and CDR2 FNYEAQ. CDR3 size: 14 residues. Study results and limitations: There were more naive CD4+ cells and higher diversity in long-lived donors than in aged donors. With unsorted PBMCs, a conclusive comparison of naive versus antigen-experienced cells was not possible.

Alongside a J-beta primer mix, a sample-barcoded 5' primer served in a second PCR lasting roughly 6 to 11 cycles. From the 5' RACE reads, TCRdb called clonotypes with MiXCR, one entry per CDR3 protein. The sample shows about 1.5 million distinct CDR3 sequences, about 42% of them seen only once. Sequenced input: blood. The receptor was derived from a woman aged 18-35 years in good health. This chain links TRBV7-6 with TRBJ1-6, with TRBD1 as a possible D gene (6 bases). The CDR3 DNA reads TGTGCCAGCAGCTTGACAGGTTGGGATTCACCCCTCCACTTT. This codes for CASSLTGWDSPLHF.